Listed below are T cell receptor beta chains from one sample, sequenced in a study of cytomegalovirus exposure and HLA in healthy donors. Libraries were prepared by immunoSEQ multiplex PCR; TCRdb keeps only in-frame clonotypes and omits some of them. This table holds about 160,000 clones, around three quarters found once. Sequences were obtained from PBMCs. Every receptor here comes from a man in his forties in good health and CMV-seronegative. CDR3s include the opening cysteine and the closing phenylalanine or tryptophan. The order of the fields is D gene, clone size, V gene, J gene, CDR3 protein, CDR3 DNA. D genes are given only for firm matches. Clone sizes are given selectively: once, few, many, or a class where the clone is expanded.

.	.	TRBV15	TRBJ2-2	CATSRAANTGELFF	TGTGCCACCAGCAGAGCCGCGAACACCGGGGAGCTGTTTTTT
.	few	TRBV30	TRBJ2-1	CAWDSEMGNEQFF	TGTGCCTGGGACTCTGAAATGGGCAATGAGCAGTTCTTC
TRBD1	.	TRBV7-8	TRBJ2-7	CASSPRGTGPYEQYF	TGTGCCAGCAGCCCCCGGGGGACAGGACCCTACGAGCAGTACTTC
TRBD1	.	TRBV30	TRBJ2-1	CAWSVTGERIF	TGTGCCTGGAGTGTAACAGGGGAAAGAATCTTC
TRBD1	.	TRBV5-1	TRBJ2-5	CASSQGDRGLAEVQYF	TGCGCCAGCAGCCAGGGGGACAGGGGGCTGGCCGAGGTCCAGTACTTC
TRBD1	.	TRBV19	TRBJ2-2	CASSIRGTGVGAGELFF	TGTGCCAGTAGTATAAGAGGGACAGGGGTAGGGGCCGGGGAGCTGTTTTTT
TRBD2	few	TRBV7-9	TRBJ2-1	CSSSWLAGTYNEQFF	TGTTCCAGCAGCTGGTTAGCGGGAACCTACAATGAGCAGTTCTTC
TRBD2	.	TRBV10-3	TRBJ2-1	CAISPPSGSFDEQFF	TGTGCCATCAGCCCGCCTAGCGGGAGTTTCGATGAGCAGTTCTTC
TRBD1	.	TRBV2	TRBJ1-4	CASRRDRVTTNEKLFF	TGTGCCAGCAGACGGGACAGGGTAACAACTAATGAAAAACTGTTTTTT
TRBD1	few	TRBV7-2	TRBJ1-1	CASSLKDRGLHTEAFF	TGTGCCAGCAGCTTGAAGGACAGGGGGCTTCACACTGAAGCTTTCTTT
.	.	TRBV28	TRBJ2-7	CASSFMGASTPYEQYF	TGTGCCAGCAGTTTCATGGGGGCAAGTACCCCCTACGAGCAGTACTTC
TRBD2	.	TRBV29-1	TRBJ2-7	CSVKMTSGTYEQYF	TGCAGCGTGAAGATGACTAGCGGGACCTACGAGCAGTACTTC
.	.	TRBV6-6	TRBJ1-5	CASSTHLTKSNQPQHF	TGTGCCAGCAGCACGCACCTGACAAAAAGCAATCAGCCCCAGCATTTT
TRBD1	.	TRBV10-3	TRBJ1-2	CAIKGQGATTTYGYTF	TGTGCCATCAAAGGACAGGGGGCCACCACGACATATGGCTACACCTTC
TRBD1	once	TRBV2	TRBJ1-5	CASRDRGGGQTQHF	TGTGCCAGCAGGGACAGGGGAGGGGGACAGACCCAGCATTTT
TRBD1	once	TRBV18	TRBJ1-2	CASSPQGADGYTF	TGTGCCAGCTCACCCCAGGGGGCGGATGGCTACACCTTC
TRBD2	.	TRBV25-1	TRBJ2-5	CASASGRVQETQYF	TGTGCCAGCGCGAGCGGGAGGGTCCAAGAGACCCAGTACTTC
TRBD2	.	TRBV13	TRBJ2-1	CASSSSGRGGNEQFF	TGTGCCAGCAGTTCTAGCGGGAGGGGAGGAAATGAGCAGTTCTTC
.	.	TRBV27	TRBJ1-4	CASTHSRGAQEKLFF	TGTGCCAGCACCCATAGTCGGGGGGCACAAGAAAAACTGTTTTTT
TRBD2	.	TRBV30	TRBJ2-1	CASKPRLAGGPSHNEQFF	TGTGCCTCAAAGCCCAGACTAGCGGGAGGGCCCTCCCACAATGAGCAGTTCTTC
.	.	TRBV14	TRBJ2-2	CASRNFAGADGELFF	TGTGCCAGCAGGAATTTTGCGGGGGCCGACGGGGAGCTGTTTTTT
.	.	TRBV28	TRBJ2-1	CASSLLLEEQFF	TGTGCCAGCAGTCTTTTACTAGAGGAGCAGTTCTTC
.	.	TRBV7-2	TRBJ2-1	CASSLISGTYNEQFF	TGTGCCAGCAGCTTAATCAGCGGGACATACAATGAGCAGTTCTTC
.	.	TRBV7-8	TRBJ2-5	CASSLPGETQYF	TGTGCCAGCAGCTTACCCGGGGAGACCCAGTACTTC
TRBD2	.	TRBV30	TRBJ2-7	CAWTSGSYEQYF	TGTGCCTGGACTAGCGGGAGTTACGAGCAGTACTTC
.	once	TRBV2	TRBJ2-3	CASRETSTDTQYF	TGTGCCAGCAGAGAGACTAGCACAGATACGCAGTATTTT
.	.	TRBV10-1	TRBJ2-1	CASSGDHNEQFF	TGCGCCAGCAGCGGGGATCACAATGAGCAGTTCTTC
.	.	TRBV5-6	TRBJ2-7	CASSPEGGSYEQYF	TGCGCCAGCAGCCCGGAAGGGGGCTCCTACGAGCAGTACTTC
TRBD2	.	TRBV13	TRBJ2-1	CASRTSGDNSYNEQFF	TGTGCCAGCAGGACTAGCGGAGATAACTCCTACAATGAGCAGTTCTTC
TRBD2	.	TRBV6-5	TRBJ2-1	CASSPQGSGSDQFF	TGTGCCAGCAGTCCCCAGGGGAGCGGGAGCGATCAGTTCTTC
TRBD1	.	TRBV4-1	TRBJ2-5	CASSQDRGRETQYF	TGCGCCAGTTCCCAGGACAGGGGTAGAGAGACCCAGTACTTC
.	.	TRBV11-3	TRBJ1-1	CASSLDAGSTEAFF	TGTGCCAGCAGCTTAGACGCGGGGAGCACTGAAGCTTTCTTT
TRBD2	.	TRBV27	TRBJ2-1	CASSLLLAGGPSYNEQFF	TGTGCCAGCAGTTTATTACTAGCGGGAGGGCCGTCCTACAATGAGCAGTTCTTC
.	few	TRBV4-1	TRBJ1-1	CASSSQIGDTEAFF	TGCGCCAGCAGCTCCCAGATCGGGGACACTGAAGCTTTCTTT
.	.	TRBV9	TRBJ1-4	CASSSRIGNNEKLFF	TGTGCCAGCAGCTCTAGGATAGGAAACAATGAAAAACTGTTTTTT
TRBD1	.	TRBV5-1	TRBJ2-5	CASSTGQDQETQYF	TGCGCCAGCAGCACGGGACAGGACCAAGAGACCCAGTACTTC
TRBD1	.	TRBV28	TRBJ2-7	CASLSGQFYEQYF	TGTGCCAGCCTTTCGGGACAGTTCTACGAGCAGTACTTC
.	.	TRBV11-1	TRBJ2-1	CASSNNQDNEQFF	TGTGCCAGCAGCAATAACCAGGACAATGAGCAGTTCTTC
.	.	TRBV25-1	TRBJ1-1	CASSEYSGGTEAFF	TGTGCCAGCAGTGAATATTCGGGGGGCACTGAAGCTTTCTTT
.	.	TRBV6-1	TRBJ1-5	CASSEVWGVTSPPQHF	TGTGCCAGCAGTGAAGTTTGGGGGGTTACGAGTCCGCCCCAGCATTTT
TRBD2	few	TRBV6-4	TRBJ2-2	CASSSGSGNTGELFF	TGTGCCAGCTCAAGCGGGAGTGGGAACACCGGGGAGCTGTTTTTT
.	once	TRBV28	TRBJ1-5	CASAPGGGNQPQHF	TGTGCCAGCGCCCCGGGAGGCGGGAATCAGCCCCAGCATTTT
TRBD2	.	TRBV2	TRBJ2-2	CASSDGLAGVNTGELFF	TGTGCCAGCAGTGATGGGCTAGCGGGGGTGAACACCGGGGAGCTGTTTTTT
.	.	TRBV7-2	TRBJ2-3	CASSVGHGTDTQYF	TGTGCCAGCAGCGTCGGACATGGTACAGATACGCAGTATTTT
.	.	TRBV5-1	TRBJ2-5	CASRNGGLETQYF	TGCGCCAGCCGGAACGGGGGGCTAGAGACCCAGTACTTC
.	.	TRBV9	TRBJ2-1	CASSVGFQGNEQFF	TGTGCCAGCAGCGTAGGTTTCCAGGGGAATGAGCAGTTCTTC
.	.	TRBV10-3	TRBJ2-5	CAISEGQQETQYF	TGTGCCATCAGTGAAGGACAACAAGAGACCCAGTACTTC
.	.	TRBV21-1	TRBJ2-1	CASSKSPGQVVDNEQFF	TGTGCCAGCAGCAAAAGCCCGGGACAGGTTGTTGACAATGAGCAGTTCTTC